The 25 T cell receptor beta chains listed next were all sequenced from one sample in a study of early T cells in non-severe SARS-CoV-2 infection. One entry per CDR3 protein results from TCRdb running MiXCR on the 5' RACE reads. Here the sample spans around 23,000 distinct CDR3 sequences, 4.5% being singletons. Input material: whole blood. Source of these receptors: an adult who was a healthcare worker with PCR-confirmed SARS-CoV-2 infection or an uninfected control (not recorded which).

By sample fraction, this clonotype is medium-sized. The chain has TRBV20-1 and TRBJ2-5; tentatively, D is TRBD1 (6 bases). The CDR3 has 13 residues. Trimming stripped 6 bases from V and 1 base from J, with 12 bases between. Germline lookup yields CDR1 DFQATT and CDR2 SNEGSKA (reference sequence). CDR3 nucleotide sequence: TGCAGTGCCACCGGGACATTCCAAGAGACCCAGTACTTC. Encoded protein: CSATGTFQETQYF.

This clonotype was seen ten or more times. The chain couples TRBV5-4 to TRBJ2-1; 12 nucleotides align to TRBD2. The V and J ends lost 6 bases and 6 bases, in that order; junction bases with no gene match: 10. CDR1 is SGHNT, CDR2 YYREEE, per germline (reference sequence). The length of the CDR3 is 16 residues. The DNA of the CDR3 is TGTGCCAGCACAACGAAGACTAGCGGGAGTACCAATGAGCAGTTCTTC. This codes for CASTTKTSGSTNEQFF.

This clonotype appeared a few times. The chain has TRBV4-3 and TRBJ1-2; D call uncertain. Per the germline V gene, CDR1 is LGHNA and CDR2 is YSLEER. V gave up 0 bases and J gave up 4 bases, with 12 bases separating them. This CDR3 has 15 residues. CDR3 region: CASSQDLFRSYGYTF. For the CDR3, the DNA is TGCGCCAGCAGCCAAGATCTGTTTAGGTCCTATGGCTACACCTTC.

This clonotype was seen ten or more times. CDR3 DNA: TGTGCCAGCAGCCAAAGACTCGGCCATGGCTACACCTTC. Protein sequence: CASSQRLGHGYTF. The rearrangement joins TRBV5-5 to TRBJ1-2, with unresolved D. The length of the CDR3 is 13 residues. V was clipped by 4 bases and J by 6 bases, with 13 bases between them. Germline-derived CDR1 and CDR2 are SGHKS and YYEKEE (reference sequence).

This clonotype is labeled as medium-sized (0.01 to 0.1%). This chain links TRBV3-1 with TRBJ2-5; D not resolved. The CDR3 has 15 amino acids. The germline V and J ends were trimmed by 2 bases and 4 bases, with 14 bases remaining between them. Germline assignment: CDR1 LGHDT and CDR2 YNNKEL (reference sequence). CDR3 in DNA: TGTGCCAGCAGCCAAACGTTCCGGATGACAGAGACCCAGTACTTC. It specifies CASSQTFRMTETQYF.

This clonotype was seen repeatedly, ten times or more. The rearrangement links TRBV18 to TRBJ1-4; TRBD1 might be the D (5 bases). CDR1 is KGHSH and CDR2 is LQKENI in the germline V gene. The V end lost 0 bases, the J end lost 8 bases, and 13 bases lay between the germline ends. The CDR3 has 15 residues. Here the CDR3 reads CASSPPGPRGEKLFF. The CDR3 DNA reads as TGTGCCAGCTCACCACCGGGGCCGAGGGGCGAAAAACTGTTTTTT.

This clonotype was seen at least ten times. The genes are TRBV6-1 and TRBJ2-7, with D unresolved. From germline, CDR1 is MNHNS and CDR2 SASEGT. The CDR3 covers 12 residues. Trimming cost V 0 bases and J 4 bases, with 4 bases left between them. The CDR3 sequence: CASSEARYEQYF. The DNA for the CDR3 is TGTGCCAGCAGTGAAGCCCGGTACGAGCAGTACTTC.

Regarding this clonotype: With a much larger clone just one base away, this may be a read error. J is TRBJ1-1 and V is TRBV29-1, with D unresolved. The CDR3 sequence is 12 residues long. CDR1 is SQVTM, CDR2 ANQGSEA, per germline. The CDR3 sequence: CCAEATDTEAFF. DNA for the CDR3: TGCTGCGCAGAGGCTACAGACACTGAAGCTTTCTTT.

The chain recombines TRBV27 with TRBJ2-7; either TRBD1 or TRBD2 may supply D (6 bases each). The CDR3 contains 16 residues. Trimming cost V 5 bases and J 2 bases, with 19 bases left between them. Germline lookup yields CDR1 MNHEY and CDR2 SMNVEV (reference sequence). The CDR3 region has the DNA TGTGCCAGCAGTACCCAGGCCGCGGGACACGCCTACGAGCAGTACTTC. Protein: CASSTQAAGHAYEQYF.

This clonotype was picked up many times. V gene TRBV12-3 or TRBV12-4 combines with J gene TRBJ2-7; 8 bases are a match to TRBD1. V dropped 5 bases and J dropped 1; count of bases not matched to a gene: 7. This CDR3 has 15 residues. CDR3 coding DNA: TGTGCCAGCAGTGGCGACAGGGGCGTTTCCTACGAGCAGTACTTC. Encoded protein: CASSGDRGVSYEQYF.

A few counts support this clonotype. The chain joins TRBV19 to TRBJ2-1; D remains ambiguous. Germline-derived CDR1 and CDR2 are LNHDA and SQIVND (reference sequence). CDR3 size: 12 residues. Deletions cut 5 bases from V and 4 bases from J, with 6 bases between. The CDR3 DNA sequence: TGTGCCAGTAGTCGAGTTTACAATGAGCAGTTCTTC. It is translated as CASSRVYNEQFF.

This clonotype has only a few counts. This chain connects TRBV6-2 or TRBV6-3 to TRBJ2-1; 7 nucleotides line up with TRBD1. The CDR3 is 17 amino acids. V lost 0 bases to trimming and J lost 1 base; unmatched junction nucleotides: 6. CDR1 and CDR2 from the germline V gene are MNHEY and SVGEGT. CDR3 bases: TGTGCCAGCAGTTACTCCAGATCAGGGGGATCCTACAATGAGCAGTTCTTC. This codes for CASSYSRSGGSYNEQFF.

V is TRBV12-5 and J is TRBJ2-2, with a weak D call TRBD1 (6 bases). The V end lost 3 bases, the J end lost 2 bases, and 13 bases lay between the germline ends. Germline V gene data show CDR1 as LGHNT and CDR2 as FRNRAP. This CDR3 is built from 16 residues. CDR3 sequence (DNA): TGTGCTAGTGGTTTACTACAGGGCTCTAACACCGGGGAGCTGTTTTTT. As protein: CASGLLQGSNTGELFF.

This clonotype came up many times. The chain combines TRBV2 with TRBJ2-3; either TRBD1 or TRBD2 may supply D (6 bases each). The germline V gene has CDR1 SNHLY and CDR2 FYNNEI. Deletions cut 6 bases from V and 2 bases from J, with 12 bases between. This CDR3 has 14 residues. CDR3 bases: TGTGCCAGCAGAGGGGGACTGATCACAGATACGCAGTATTTT. Translated: CASRGGLITDTQYF. The whole variable domain, remainder taken from reference TRBV2 and TRBJ2-3, is EPEVTQTPSHQVTQMGQEVILRCVPISNHLYFYWYRQILGQKVEFLVSFYNNEISEKSEIFDDQFSVERPDGSNFTLKIRSTKLEDSAMYFCASRGGLITDTQYFGPGTRLTVL.

Note on this clonotype: It may be a read error: a sequence one base away is much more abundant. This chain joins TRBV18 and TRBJ1-2; tentatively, D is TRBD1 (6 bases). The CDR3 consists of 15 residues. Germline V gene data show CDR1 as KGHSH and CDR2 as LQKENI. In DNA form, the CDR3 reads TGTGTCAGCTCACCACCAGGGGCTACCCGCTATGGCTACACCTTC. As protein: CVSSPPGATRYGYTF.

The chain employs TRBV23-1 and TRBJ2-1, with TRBD2 matching over 10 bases. TRBV23-1 qualifies as an ORF whose function is uncertain. Trimming took 10 bases from V and 0 from J; bases not matched to a gene: 12. This CDR3 region has 17 residues. For the CDR3, the DNA is TGCGCCACTCACGGAACTAGCGGGGTCAGCTCCTACAATGAGCAGTTCTTC. It translates to CATHGTSGVSSYNEQFF.

This clonotype was observed a handful of times. V and J are TRBV7-2 and TRBJ1-1; no reliable D call. Germline values: CDR1 SGHTA, CDR2 FQGNSA. The CDR3 spans 11 residues. Between the trimmed V and J ends, which lost 6 bases and 6 bases, there was a span of 8 bases. The CDR3, as DNA: TGTGCCAGCAGACTCGGCTCTGAAGCTTTCTTT. Its protein is CASRLGSEAFF.

This clonotype was recorded many times. This chain connects TRBV7-2 to TRBJ1-3; a weak D match, TRBD1 (6 bases). The germline CDR1 and CDR2 sequences are SGHTA and FQGNSA. Trimming took 5 bases from V and 6 from J, leaving 20 bases between them. The CDR3 is 16 amino acids. The CDR3 reads CASSPFHGRGKNTIYF. The CDR3 DNA is TGTGCCAGCAGCCCCTTTCACGGAAGGGGGAAAAACACCATATATTTT.

This clonotype was counted at least ten times. The chain uses TRBV7-2 and TRBJ2-1; D is ambiguous. Trimming took 6 bases from V and 2 from J, leaving 8 bases between them. CDR1 and CDR2 from the germline V gene are SGHTA and FQGNSA. The CDR3 spans 13 residues. In nucleotides, the CDR3 is TGTGCCAGCAGTTTCCATGCCTACAATGAGCAGTTCTTC. It codes for CASSFHAYNEQFF.

This clonotype was seen at least ten times. V is TRBV20-1 and J is TRBJ1-1; D is unclear. CDR3 length equals 13 residues. Trimming cost V 3 bases and J 5 bases, with 13 bases left between them. Looked up from germline, CDR1 is DFQATT and CDR2 is SNEGSKA (reference sequence). The CDR3 sequence is CSASLGVWTEAFF. DNA of the CDR3: TGCAGTGCTAGTCTCGGGGTGTGGACTGAAGCTTTCTTT.

In this sample, this clonotype turned up a few times. The junction differs from germline at one of its ends, possibly a read error. In nucleotides, the CDR3 is TGCGCCAGCAGCCAAGTAAGGGAATCGAACGCCCACTTC. It yields the protein CASSQVRESNAHF. The rearrangement links TRBV4-3 to TRBJ2-7; D is unclear. The CDR3 spans 13 residues. CDR1 and CDR2 (germline): LGHNA, YSLEER.

Many counts were recorded for this clonotype. The CDR3, as DNA: TGCGCCAGCAGCATCGCCAACCAGCGTAACTACGAGCAGTACTTC. This translates into CASSIANQRNYEQYF. This rearrangement joins TRBV4-3 to TRBJ2-7; unclear D gene. The V gene lost 5 bases and the J gene lost 3 bases, with 17 bases spanning the gap. This CDR3 is 15 amino acids long. Germline V gene data show CDR1 as LGHNA and CDR2 as YSLEER.

This clonotype was seen a few times. In DNA form, the CDR3 reads TGTGCCAGCAGTTCACCCCCCCGGGACTTCCCGTTCTTC. It codes for CASSSPPRDFPFF. The V gene is TRBV7-6, the J gene TRBJ2-1; D possibly corresponds to TRBD2 (6 bases). Germline CDR1 reads SGHVS; CDR2 reads FNYEAQ. This CDR3 has 13 residues. The V end lost 6 bases, the J end lost 15 bases, and 21 bases lay between the germline ends.

This clonotype was seen a few times. Written as DNA, the CDR3 is TGTGCCAGCAGTGGCGGGACAGGGCTCTACGAGCAGTACTTC. Amino acids: CASSGGTGLYEQYF. The chain couples TRBV25-1 to TRBJ2-7; TRBD1 aligns across 9 bases. Losses at the gene ends were 4 bases for V and 3 bases for J; bases not matched to a gene: 4. The CDR3 contains 14 residues. Germline V gene data show CDR1 as MGHDK and CDR2 as SYGVNS.

This clonotype has more than one count but fewer than ten. CDR3 in DNA: TGTGCCAGCAGTCACGAAGCCGGGACTAGCGGAGACAATGAGCAGTTCTTC. Encoded protein: CASSHEAGTSGDNEQFF. This chain links TRBV6-7 with TRBJ2-1; 11 nucleotides agree with TRBD2. TRBV6-7 counts as an open reading frame of uncertain function. CDR3 length equals 17 residues. The V and J ends lost 5 bases and 5 bases, in that order; junction bases with no gene match: 11.